This is a list of T cell receptor beta chains from one sample in a study of T cells after yellow fever vaccination. Each CDR3 protein is one row after TCRdb ran MiXCR on the 5' RACE reads. There are 400,000 or so distinct CDR3 sequences in the sample; 6.2% occur only once, and over 14% lies in the top ten. The sample in question was PBMCs, obtained 5 days after the yellow fever booster vaccination. The receptors were sampled from a man between 25 and 39 years old who received the YFV17D yellow fever vaccine. Each CDR3 is given with its conserved first and last residue. D genes are given only for firm matches. Some rows have no size entry. The others give once, few or many, or a class for an expanded clone.

TRBJ2-1,16,TRBD2,many,TRBV14,CASSNLLGLANNEQFF,TGTGCCAGCAGCAACCTTCTGGGACTAGCGAACAATGAGCAGTTCTTC
TRBJ2-7,15,TRBD2,few,TRBV28,CASSSPTSGKYEQYF,TGTGCCAGCAGTTCCCCGACTAGCGGGAAATACGAGCAGTACTTC
TRBJ1-1,14,.,.,TRBV9,CASSGRSSNTEAFF,TGTGCCAGCAGCGGGAGAAGTTCGAACACTGAAGCTTTCTTT
TRBJ1-1,14,TRBD1,many,TRBV12-3/TRBV12-4,CASSPRQGYTEAFF,TGTGCCAGCAGCCCCCGACAGGGATACACTGAAGCTTTCTTT
TRBJ2-7,16,.,few,TRBV15,CATGGGIGVEKHEQYF,TGTGCCACCGGGGGTGGGATAGGGGTTGAGAAGCACGAGCAGTACTTC
TRBJ2-3,14,TRBD2,.,TRBV20-1,CSGEGGRGADTQYF,TGCAGTGGCGAAGGCGGGAGAGGGGCAGATACGCAGTATTTT
TRBJ2-1,17,TRBD2,many,TRBV4-2,CASSLRLAGGPENEQFF,TGTGCCAGCAGCCTTAGACTAGCGGGAGGGCCTGAGAATGAGCAGTTCTTC
TRBJ2-2,14,.,few,TRBV30,CAWTSGMNTGELFF,TGTGCCTGGACTAGTGGGATGAACACCGGGGAGCTGTTTTTT
TRBJ1-2,15,.,.,TRBV30,CAWSPRGGPYSGYTF,TGTGCCTGGAGTCCGAGGGGGGGGCCCTATAGTGGCTACACCTTC
TRBJ2-7,14,.,.,TRBV4-1,CASSQEGGSYEQYF,TGCGCCAGCAGCCAAGAGGGCGGCTCCTACGAGCAGTACTTC
TRBJ2-1,16,TRBD2,.,TRBV5-1,CASSPGTSRRTNEQFF,TGCGCCAGCAGCCCCGGGACTAGCCGCAGGACCAATGAGCAGTTCTTC
TRBJ2-1,18,TRBD2,many,TRBV20-1,CSARFGSGRIGSVGEQFF,TGCAGTGCCCGCTTCGGTAGCGGGAGGATCGGGTCGGTCGGTGAGCAGTTCTTC
TRBJ2-5,16,.,few,TRBV5-6,CASTYQAQSHQETQYF,TGTGCCAGCACATACCAGGCCCAGTCCCACCAAGAGACCCAGTACTTC
TRBJ2-1,14,.,few,TRBV18,CASSPGGGDNEQFF,TGTGCCAGCTCACCAGGGGGAGGTGACAATGAGCAGTTCTTC
TRBJ1-6,16,TRBD1,.,TRBV18,CASSGTGTDINSPLHF,TGTGCCAGCTCAGGAACCGGGACAGATATTAATTCACCCCTCCACTTT
TRBJ1-5,15,TRBD1,.,TRBV25-1,CASSATGGGNQPQHF,TGTGCCAGCAGTGCGACAGGGGGAGGCAATCAGCCCCAGCATTTT
TRBJ2-5,11,.,few,TRBV24-1,CATSDFGIWYF,TGTGCCACCAGTGATTTTGGTATATGGTACTTC
TRBJ2-1,18,TRBD2,few,TRBV11-2,CASSLSQPGLAGKYEQFF,TGTGCCAGCAGCTTAAGCCAGCCGGGACTAGCGGGAAAGTATGAGCAGTTCTTC
TRBJ2-3,16,TRBD1,few,TRBV2,CASSLAGTGNTDTQYF,TGTGCCAGCAGTTTAGCCGGGACAGGGAACACAGATACGCAGTATTTT
TRBJ1-4,16,.,few,TRBV12-3/TRBV12-4,CASSKDRYATNEKLFF,TGTGCCAGCAGCAAGGACAGATATGCAACTAATGAAAAACTGTTTTTT
TRBJ2-2,17,TRBD2,many,TRBV28,CASSLPGLASNTGELFF,TGTGCCAGCAGTTTACCTGGACTAGCGAGCAACACCGGGGAGCTGTTTTTT
TRBJ2-6,12,.,few,TRBV18,CASSSPSNVLTF,TGTGCCAGCTCATCACCAAGCAACGTCCTGACTTTC
TRBJ2-1,17,TRBD2,.,TRBV6-1,CASSQLGIGTSYNEQFF,TGTGCCAGCAGTCAGCTGGGTATTGGGACTAGCTACAATGAGCAGTTCTTC
TRBJ2-3,11,.,many,TRBV5-1,CASSSLDTQYF,TGCGCCAGCAGCTCGCTCGATACGCAGTATTTT
TRBJ2-3,17,.,few,TRBV11-2,CASSGAIVRLSTDTQYF,TGTGCCAGCTCCGGGGCTATTGTGCGGCTTAGCACAGATACGCAGTATTTT
TRBJ1-3,17,TRBD1,many,TRBV7-2,CASSFGTGHSSGNTIYF,TGTGCCAGCAGCTTCGGGACAGGGCACAGCTCTGGAAACACCATATATTTT
TRBJ2-3,16,TRBD2,.,TRBV10-3,CAISESRTSGTDTQYF,TGTGCCATCAGCGAGTCGAGGACTAGCGGGACAGATACGCAGTATTTT
TRBJ1-6,18,.,few,TRBV5-1,CASSLEPNSVDLDSPLHF,TGCGCCAGCAGCTTAGAGCCTAACTCGGTCGACTTGGATTCACCCCTCCACTTT
TRBJ2-3,13,.,.,TRBV20-1,CSARVPGTDTQYF,TGCAGTGCTAGAGTCCCAGGCACAGATACGCAGTATTTT
TRBJ1-5,12,.,.,TRBV20-1,CSAGSGNQPQHF,TGCAGTGCGGGGTCTGGTAATCAGCCCCAGCATTTT
TRBJ2-2,14,.,many,TRBV20-1,CSARDGSNTGELFF,TGCAGTGCTAGAGATGGGTCGAACACCGGGGAGCTGTTTTTT
TRBJ2-1,14,TRBD1,many,TRBV20-1,CSASTGSSYNEQFF,TGCAGTGCCTCGACAGGGAGCTCCTACAATGAGCAGTTCTTC
TRBJ2-5,16,TRBD1,.,TRBV5-1,CASSSHGGKGAETQYF,TGCGCCAGCAGCTCGCACGGCGGCAAGGGGGCAGAGACCCAGTACTTC
TRBJ2-3,15,.,many,TRBV7-2,CASSQQQPSTDTQYF,TGTGCCAGCAGCCAGCAGCAGCCTAGCACAGATACGCAGTATTTT
TRBJ2-1,16,.,many,TRBV5-1,CASSLAGSADREEQFF,TGCGCCAGCAGCTTGGCGGGTAGCGCTGACCGGGAAGAGCAGTTCTTC
TRBJ1-6,13,.,many,TRBV7-2,CASSLLQNSPLHF,TGTGCCAGCAGCTTACTCCAAAATTCACCCCTCCACTTT
TRBJ2-7,12,.,.,TRBV20-1,CSARDGEPEQYF,TGCAGTGCTAGAGATGGGGAGCCCGAGCAGTACTTC
TRBJ1-2,14,.,many,TRBV9,CASSTSTGRYGYTF,TGTGCCAGCAGCACATCTACCGGACGGTATGGCTACACCTTC
TRBJ1-1,14,.,few,TRBV7-9,CASSFSGELAEAFF,TGTGCCAGCAGCTTTAGCGGGGAATTGGCTGAAGCTTTCTTT
TRBJ2-3,13,TRBD2,.,TRBV5-5,CASSRTSSDTQYF,TGTGCCAGCAGCCGGACTAGCTCGGATACGCAGTATTTT
TRBJ2-7,16,TRBD2,few,TRBV20-1,CSARNSGRAAGYEQYF,TGCAGTGCTCGCAATAGCGGGAGGGCTGCCGGGTACGAGCAGTACTTC
TRBJ1-6,17,.,many,TRBV7-8,CASSPRGGGSYNSPLHF,TGTGCCAGCAGCCCCCGTGGGGGAGGCTCCTATAATTCACCCCTCCACTTT
TRBJ2-1,15,.,many,TRBV11-2,CASSLGTGLDNEQFF,TGTGCCAGCAGCTTAGGGACGGGCCTAGATAATGAGCAGTTCTTC
TRBJ2-1,16,.,many,TRBV12-3/TRBV12-4,CASRVAELMTYNEQFF,TGTGCCAGCAGAGTTGCAGAGCTGATGACCTACAATGAGCAGTTCTTC
TRBJ2-5,15,.,.,TRBV12-3/TRBV12-4,CASSLGSVVRETQYF,TGTGCCAGCAGTTTAGGTTCAGTGGTTCGGGAGACCCAGTACTTC
TRBJ2-3,13,.,.,TRBV7-2,CASSPTIGVAQYF,TGTGCCAGCAGCCCTACCATAGGTGTGGCGCAGTATTTT
TRBJ2-1,15,TRBD2,.,TRBV6-1,CASMGGLAGGWEQFF,TGTGCCAGTATGGGGGGCCTAGCGGGAGGATGGGAGCAGTTCTTC
TRBJ2-5,14,TRBD2,.,TRBV28,CANSLVAGVETQYF,TGTGCCAACAGTTTGGTAGCGGGAGTAGAGACCCAGTACTTC
TRBJ2-2,20,TRBD2,few,TRBV11-2,CASSLGASGSGLTNTGELFF,TGTGCCAGCAGCTTAGGGGCTAGCGGGAGTGGTTTGACGAACACCGGGGAGCTGTTTTTT
TRBJ2-2,14,.,many,TRBV12-3/TRBV12-4,CASRPPGWTGELFF,TGTGCCAGCAGGCCTCCCGGGTGGACCGGGGAGCTGTTTTTT
TRBJ2-2,15,.,few,TRBV28,CASRRGGANTGELFF,TGTGCCAGCAGGCGGGGCGGCGCGAACACCGGGGAGCTGTTTTTT
TRBJ2-7,15,.,few,TRBV7-2,CASSPSRTSRGEQYF,TGTGCCAGCAGCCCTAGTAGGACCTCGAGGGGAGAGCAGTACTTC
TRBJ2-3,18,TRBD2,.,TRBV11-2,CASSLRSRGRAFTDTQYF,TGTGCCAGCAGCTTACGGAGCCGGGGGAGGGCCTTCACAGATACGCAGTATTTT
TRBJ2-3,11,.,few,TRBV20-1,CSAYGTDTQYF,TGCAGTGCGTATGGCACAGATACGCAGTATTTT